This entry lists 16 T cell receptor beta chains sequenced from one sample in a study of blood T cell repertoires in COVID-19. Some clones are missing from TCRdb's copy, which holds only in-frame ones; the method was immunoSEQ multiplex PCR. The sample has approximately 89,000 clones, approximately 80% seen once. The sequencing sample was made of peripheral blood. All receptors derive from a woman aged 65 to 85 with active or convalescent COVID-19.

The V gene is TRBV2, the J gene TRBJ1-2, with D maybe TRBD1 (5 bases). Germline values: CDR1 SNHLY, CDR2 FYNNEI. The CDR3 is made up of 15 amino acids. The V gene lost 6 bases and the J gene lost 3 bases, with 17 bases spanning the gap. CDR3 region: CASRKLQVKDYGYTF. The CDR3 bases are TGTGCCAGCAGGAAATTACAGGTTAAGGACTATGGCTACACCTTC. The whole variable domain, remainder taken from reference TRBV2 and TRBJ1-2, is EPEVTQTPSHQVTQMGQEVILRCVPISNHLYFYWYRQILGQKVEFLVSFYNNEISEKSEIFDDQFSVERPDGSNFTLKIRSTKLEDSAMYFCASRKLQVKDYGYTFGSGTRLTVV.

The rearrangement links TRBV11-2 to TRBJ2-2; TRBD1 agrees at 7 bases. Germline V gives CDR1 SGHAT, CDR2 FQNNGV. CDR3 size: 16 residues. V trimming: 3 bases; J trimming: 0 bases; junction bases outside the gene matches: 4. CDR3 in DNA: TGTGCCAGCAGCTTCGCGACAGGGTCGAACACCGGGGAGCTGTTTTTT. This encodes CASSFATGSNTGELFF.

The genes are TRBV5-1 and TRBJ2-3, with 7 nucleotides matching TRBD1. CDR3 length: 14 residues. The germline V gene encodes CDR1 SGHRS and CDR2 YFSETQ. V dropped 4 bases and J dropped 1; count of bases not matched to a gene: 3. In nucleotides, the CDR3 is TGCGCCAGCAGCCGGGACAGTGGCACAGATACGCAGTATTTT. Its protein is CASSRDSGTDTQYF.

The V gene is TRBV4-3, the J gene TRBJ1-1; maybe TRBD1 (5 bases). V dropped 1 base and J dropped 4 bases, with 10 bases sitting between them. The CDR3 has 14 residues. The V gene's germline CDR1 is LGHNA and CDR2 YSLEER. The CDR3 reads CASSQVGEGTEAFF. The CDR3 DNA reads TGCGCCAGCAGCCAAGTGGGGGAGGGCACTGAAGCTTTCTTT.

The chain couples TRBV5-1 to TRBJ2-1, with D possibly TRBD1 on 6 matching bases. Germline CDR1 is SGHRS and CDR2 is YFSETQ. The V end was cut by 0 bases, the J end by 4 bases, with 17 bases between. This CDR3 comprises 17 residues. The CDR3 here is CASSLGVIQGRYNEQFF. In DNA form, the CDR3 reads TGCGCCAGCAGCTTGGGAGTAATTCAGGGGCGTTACAATGAGCAGTTCTTC.

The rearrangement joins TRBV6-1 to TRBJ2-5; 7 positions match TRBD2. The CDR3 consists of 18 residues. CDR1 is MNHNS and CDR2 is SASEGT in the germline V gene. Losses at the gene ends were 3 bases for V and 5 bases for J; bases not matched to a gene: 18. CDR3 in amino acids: CASSDDGRGRWAMETQYF. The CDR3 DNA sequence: TGTGCCAGCAGTGATGATGGGAGGGGCAGATGGGCGATGGAGACCCAGTACTTC.

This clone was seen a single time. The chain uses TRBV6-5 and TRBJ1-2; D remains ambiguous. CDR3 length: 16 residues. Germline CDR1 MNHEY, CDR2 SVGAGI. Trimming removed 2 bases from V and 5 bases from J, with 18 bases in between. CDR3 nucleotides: TGTGCCAGCAGTTACCTACCGGGGAGGGTGGTTTATGGCTACACCTTC. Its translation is CASSYLPGRVVYGYTF.

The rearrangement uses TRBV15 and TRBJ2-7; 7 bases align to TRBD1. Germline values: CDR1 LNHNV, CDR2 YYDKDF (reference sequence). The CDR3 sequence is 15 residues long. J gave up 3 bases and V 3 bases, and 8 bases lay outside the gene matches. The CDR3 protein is CATSRYRTGDYEQYF. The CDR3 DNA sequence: TGTGCCACCAGCAGGTATAGGACAGGAGACTACGAGCAGTACTTC.

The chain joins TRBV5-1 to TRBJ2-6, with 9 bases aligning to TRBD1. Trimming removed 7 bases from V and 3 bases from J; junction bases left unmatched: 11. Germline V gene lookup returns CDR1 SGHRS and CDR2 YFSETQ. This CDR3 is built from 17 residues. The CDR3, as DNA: TGCGCCAGCGCCTTAGGACAGGGGACCGATGGGGCCAACGTCCTGACTTTC. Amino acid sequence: CASALGQGTDGANVLTF.

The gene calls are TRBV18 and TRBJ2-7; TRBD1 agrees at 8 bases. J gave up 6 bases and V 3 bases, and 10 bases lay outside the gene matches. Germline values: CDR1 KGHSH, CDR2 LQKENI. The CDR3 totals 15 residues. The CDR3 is CASSPGQGPTSEQYF. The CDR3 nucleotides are TGTGCCAGCTCACCCGGACAGGGCCCGACCAGCGAGCAGTACTTC.

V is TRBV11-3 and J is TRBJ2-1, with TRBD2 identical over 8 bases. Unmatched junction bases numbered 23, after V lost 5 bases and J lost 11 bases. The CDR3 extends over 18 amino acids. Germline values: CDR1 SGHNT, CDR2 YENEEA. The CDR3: CASSAGGRGARVNDKQFF. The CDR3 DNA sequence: TGTGCCAGCAGCGCCGGGGGGCGGGGGGCGCGTGTCAATGATAAGCAGTTCTTC.

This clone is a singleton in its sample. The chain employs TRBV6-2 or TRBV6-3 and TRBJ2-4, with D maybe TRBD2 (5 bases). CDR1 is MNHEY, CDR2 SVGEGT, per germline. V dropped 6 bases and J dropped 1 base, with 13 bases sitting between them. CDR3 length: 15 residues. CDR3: CASSPAGVAKNIQYF. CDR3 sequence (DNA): TGTGCCAGCAGCCCCGCCGGGGTTGCCAAAAACATTCAGTACTTC.

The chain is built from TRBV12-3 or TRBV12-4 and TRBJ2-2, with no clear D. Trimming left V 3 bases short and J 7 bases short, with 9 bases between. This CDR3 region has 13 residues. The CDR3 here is CASSFGLGGELFF. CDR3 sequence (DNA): TGTGCCAGCAGTTTTGGGCTCGGCGGGGAGCTGTTTTTT.

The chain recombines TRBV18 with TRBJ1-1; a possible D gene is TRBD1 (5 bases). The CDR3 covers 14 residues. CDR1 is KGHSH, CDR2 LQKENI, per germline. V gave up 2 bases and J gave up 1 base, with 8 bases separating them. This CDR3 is CASSPSTGNTEAFF. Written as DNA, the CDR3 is TGTGCCAGCTCACCATCTACAGGGAACACTGAAGCTTTCTTT.

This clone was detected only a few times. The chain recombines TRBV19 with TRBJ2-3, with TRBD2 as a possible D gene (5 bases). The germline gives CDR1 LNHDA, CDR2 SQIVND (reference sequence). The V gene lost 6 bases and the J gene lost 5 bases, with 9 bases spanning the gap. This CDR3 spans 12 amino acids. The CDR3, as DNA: TGTGCCAGTAGGCAAAGCGGAGATACGCAGTATTTT. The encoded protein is CASRQSGDTQYF.

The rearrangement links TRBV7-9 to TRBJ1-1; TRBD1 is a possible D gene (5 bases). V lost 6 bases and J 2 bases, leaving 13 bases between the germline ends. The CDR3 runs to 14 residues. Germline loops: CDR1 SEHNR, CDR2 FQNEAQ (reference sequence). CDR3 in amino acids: CASRPQEKNTEAFF. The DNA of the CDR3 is TGTGCCAGCAGGCCACAGGAGAAAAACACTGAAGCTTTCTTT.